This entry describes one TCR beta chain. What it recognizes is unknown. Amplification used 60 Vbeta primers and 13 Jbeta primers. Profiling relied on immunoSEQ multiplex PCR, and the TCRdb table lists in-frame clones only, not all of them. The sample has 200,000 or so clones; 82% are singletons. Germline assignment: CDR1 SGHAT and CDR2 FQNNGV. V trimming: 7 bases; J trimming: 1 base; junction bases outside the gene matches: 9. CDR3 length: 15 residues. The data derive from a study of cytomegalovirus exposure and HLA in healthy donors. The overall study: Researchers found that roughly 81% of some 400 genotyped donors fell within the Caucasian-associated ancestry cluster. Findings and limits, study-wide: Later analysis placed DRB1 highest and HLA-C lowest in TCR association rates, which differed by HLA locus.

Sequencing was carried out using PBMCs. This chain joins TRBV11-2 and TRBJ1-2, with TRBD1 matching 7 bases. The clonotype originates from a woman aged 50 to 65 in good health and CMV-seropositive. The CDR3 DNA reads TGTGCCAGCAAGAGGTGGGGACAGCTTAACTATGGCTACACCTTC. It yields the protein CASKRWGQLNYGYTF.